The 19 T cell receptor beta chains reported below all come from one sample, sequenced in a study of T cells after yellow fever vaccination. Each CDR3 protein gets one entry after TCRdb re-called the 5' RACE reads with MiXCR. Among about 320,000 distinct CDR3 sequences, 3.5% to 4.5% were seen once, and the ten largest hold approximately 19%. The sample was PBMCs, taken 15 days after the yellow fever booster vaccination. These receptors all stem from a man in his late teens or twenties who received the YFV17D yellow fever vaccine.

This clonotype was seen many times. This sequence joins TRBV15 and TRBJ2-3, with 8 nucleotides matching TRBD2. The CDR3 runs to 16 residues. V was pared by 5 bases and J by 2 bases, with 9 bases of the junction left unmatched. Germline V gene sequence: CDR1 LNHNV, CDR2 YYDKDF (reference sequence). The CDR3 nucleotides are TGTGCCACCAGCTCCCGACTAGCGAGGAACACAGATACGCAGTATTTT. Protein: CATSSRLARNTDTQYF.

There are many counts of this clonotype. The chain combines TRBV7-3 with TRBJ2-3; possible D gene TRBD2, 6 bases. Germline V lookup: CDR1 SGHTA, CDR2 FQGTGA. The CDR3 is 15 amino acids. V lost 3 bases and J lost 5, with 15 bases in between. The CDR3 DNA reads TGTGCCAGCAGCTTGGGCGGGGCCACCGGAGATACGCAGTATTTT. It translates to CASSLGGATGDTQYF.

This clonotype appeared a few times. This chain links TRBV28 with TRBJ1-4, with D unclear. The CDR3 is 13 amino acids. CDR1 and CDR2 from the germline V gene are MDHEN and SYDVKM. The V end lost 5 bases, the J end lost 5 bases, and 9 bases lay between the germline ends. Here the CDR3 reads CASSRGGNEKLFF. CDR3 nucleotide sequence: TGTGCCAGCAGTAGAGGAGGCAATGAAAAACTGTTTTTT.

The chain combines TRBV5-1 with TRBJ2-3; 10 bases match TRBD2. The CDR3 has 17 residues. Germline CDR1 reads SGHRS; CDR2 reads YFSETQ. Trimming took 0 bases from V and 10 from J; bases not matched to a gene: 14. Here the CDR3 DNA reads TGCGCCAGCAGCTTGGCCATGAGCGGGGGGGCTACCGCTCCGCAGTATTTT. Amino acids: CASSLAMSGGATAPQYF.

This sequence joins TRBV3-1 and TRBJ1-4, with D possibly TRBD1 on 5 matching bases. The CDR3 runs 16 residues. Trimming cost V 4 bases and J 3 bases, with 15 bases left between them. The germline CDR1 and CDR2 sequences are LGHDT and YNNKEL (reference sequence). CDR3 DNA sequence: TGTGCCAGCAGCCCCTATCCCCGCAGGGCTAATGAAAAACTGTTTTTT. Translation: CASSPYPRRANEKLFF.

The table lists this clonotype with a few counts. V and J are TRBV3-1 and TRBJ1-5; D may be TRBD1 (5 bases). CDR3 length equals 16 residues. Germline V gives CDR1 LGHDT, CDR2 YNNKEL (reference sequence). V shed 2 bases and J shed 2 bases, with 13 bases lying between them. CDR3: CASSQTIGEGNQPQHF. CDR3 coding DNA: TGTGCCAGCAGCCAAACCATAGGGGAGGGCAATCAGCCCCAGCATTTT.

In this sample, this clonotype turned up many times. CDR3 sequence (DNA): TGCAGTGCCCGAAGAGGGGGCGCTCGGGGAACTAATGAAAAACTGTTTTTT. The encoded protein is CSARRGGARGTNEKLFF. The gene calls are TRBV20-1 and TRBJ1-4; TRBD1 matches 7 bases. CDR1 is DFQATT, CDR2 SNEGSKA, per germline (reference sequence). The CDR3 totals 17 residues. The J segment lost 1 base and the V segment lost 6 bases, leaving 14 bases of the junction unmatched.

This clonotype was detected many times. This chain uses TRBV5-6 with TRBJ2-1; maybe TRBD2 (7 bases). The length of the CDR3 is 17 residues. The germline gives CDR1 SGHDT, CDR2 YYEEEE. V was pared by 1 base and J by 4 bases, with 18 bases between. The CDR3 spells CASSLTRTGRGYNEQFF. The CDR3 region has the DNA TGTGCCAGCAGCTTGACCCGTACAGGGAGGGGGTACAATGAGCAGTTCTTC. Drawing the rest from reference TRBV5-6 and TRBJ2-1, the complete variable domain is DAGVTQSPTHLIKTRGQQVTLRCSPKSGHDTVSWYQQALGQGPQFIFQYYEEEERQRGNFPDRFSGHQFPNYSSELNVNALLLGDSALYLCASSLTRTGRGYNEQFFGPGTRLTVL.

This clonotype was detected a few times. CDR3 sequence (DNA): TGCGCCAGCAGCCAAGATGGAGGGAGAGCTTTCTTT. Encoded protein: CASSQDGGRAFF. The chain combines TRBV4-3 with TRBJ1-1; D remains ambiguous. The CDR3 totals 12 residues. Between the trimmed V and J ends, which lost 0 bases and 10 bases, there was a span of 9 bases. CDR1 and CDR2 (germline): LGHNA, YSLEER.

The chain combines TRBV7-9 with TRBJ1-2, with a weak D call TRBD1 (6 bases). Germline V CDR1 and CDR2: SEHNR, FQNEAQ (reference sequence). The CDR3 runs 13 residues. The V end was cut by 7 bases, the J end by 8 bases, with 17 bases between. The CDR3 loop is CASTTFGGAGYTF. In nucleotides, the CDR3 is TGTGCCAGCACCACTTTCGGGGGCGCGGGCTACACCTTC.

This clonotype was counted ten times or more. J is TRBJ2-7 and V is TRBV20-1, with TRBD2 as a possible D gene (5 bases). This CDR3 is built from 12 residues. Germline V CDR1 and CDR2: DFQATT, SNEGSKA (reference sequence). The V end lost 3 bases, the J end lost 4 bases, and 10 bases lay between the germline ends. The CDR3 loop is CSASGGGYEQYV. The DNA of the CDR3 is TGCAGTGCTAGCGGAGGTGGATACGAGCAGTACGTC.

This clonotype was seen many times. The gene calls are TRBV12-3 or TRBV12-4 and TRBJ2-5; D unclear. This CDR3 has 13 residues. V lost 5 bases and J lost 0, with 7 bases in between. The CDR3 spells CASSRPDQETQYF. CDR3 DNA: TGTGCCAGCAGTCGACCCGACCAAGAGACCCAGTACTTC.

This clonotype was found many times. This chain uses TRBV24-1 with TRBJ2-2; TRBD2 agrees at 9 bases. Germline lookup yields CDR1 KGHDR and CDR2 SFDVKD. The CDR3 sequence is 16 residues long. The trim removed 3 bases at V and 4 bases at J, leaving 5 bases unmatched. The CDR3 spells CATSDLSSGVTGELFF. In nucleotides, the CDR3 is TGTGCCACCAGTGATCTTTCTAGCGGGGTCACCGGGGAGCTGTTTTTT.

The chain employs TRBV20-1 and TRBJ2-1, with unresolved D. This CDR3 is 16 amino acids long. Germline values: CDR1 DFQATT, CDR2 SNEGSKA (reference sequence). V was trimmed by 1 base and J by 6 bases, leaving 19 bases between them. The CDR3 loop reads CSARVTPSSPGNEQFF. The CDR3 coding sequence is TGCAGTGCTAGAGTGACCCCAAGTTCCCCGGGCAATGAGCAGTTCTTC.

The table lists this clonotype with a count of one. The rearrangement uses TRBV30 and TRBJ1-3; D gene uncertain. This CDR3 region has 13 residues. V was pared by 5 bases and J by 2 bases, with 10 bases between. The germline CDR1 and CDR2 sequences are GTSNPN and SVGIG (reference sequence). The CDR3 DNA is TGTGCCTGGCGGGGTCCTGCTGGAAACACCATATATTTT. This translates into CAWRGPAGNTIYF.

Ten or more counts support this clonotype. The genes are TRBV7-2 and TRBJ1-5; the match to TRBD1 covers 12 bases. The CDR3 is made up of 16 amino acids. V lost 8 bases to trimming and J lost 3 bases; unmatched junction nucleotides: 8. Germline V gene data show CDR1 as SGHTA and CDR2 as FQGNSA. The CDR3 DNA follows: TGTGCCAGCGGGGGGGGACAGGGGGCGGCCAATCAGCCCCAGCATTTT. It translates to CASGGGQGAANQPQHF.

This clonotype was recorded at least ten times. V usage is TRBV7-2 and J usage is TRBJ2-3; 7 positions match TRBD2. Germline CDR1 and CDR2: SGHTA and FQGNSA. The length of the CDR3 is 15 residues. The J segment lost 6 bases and the V segment lost 1 base, leaving 7 bases of the junction unmatched. The CDR3, as DNA: TGTGCCAGCAGCTTAGTAGCGGGCCCGCCGGATACGCAGTATTTT. This gives the protein CASSLVAGPPDTQYF.

The CDR3 DNA reads as TGTGCCAGCAGCAACCAAGCGGGGGGGCTCCAAGATACGCAGTATTTT. This gives the protein CASSNQAGGLQDTQYF. This sequence joins TRBV7-3 and TRBJ2-3, with TRBD2 matching over 10 bases. The CDR3 extends over 16 amino acids. Unmatched junction bases numbered 10, after V lost 5 bases and J lost 5 bases. Germline V CDR1 and CDR2: SGHTA, FQGTGA.

There are a few counts of this clonotype. The CDR3 DNA follows: TGCGCCAGCAGCCAAGATTGGAGGACACCCAATCAGCCCCAGCATTTT. This encodes CASSQDWRTPNQPQHF. V is TRBV4-3 and J is TRBJ1-5; TRBD1 might be the D (5 bases). The CDR3 contains 16 residues. Germline CDR1 reads LGHNA; CDR2 reads YSLEER. V lost 0 bases to trimming and J lost 3 bases, with 12 bases between them.